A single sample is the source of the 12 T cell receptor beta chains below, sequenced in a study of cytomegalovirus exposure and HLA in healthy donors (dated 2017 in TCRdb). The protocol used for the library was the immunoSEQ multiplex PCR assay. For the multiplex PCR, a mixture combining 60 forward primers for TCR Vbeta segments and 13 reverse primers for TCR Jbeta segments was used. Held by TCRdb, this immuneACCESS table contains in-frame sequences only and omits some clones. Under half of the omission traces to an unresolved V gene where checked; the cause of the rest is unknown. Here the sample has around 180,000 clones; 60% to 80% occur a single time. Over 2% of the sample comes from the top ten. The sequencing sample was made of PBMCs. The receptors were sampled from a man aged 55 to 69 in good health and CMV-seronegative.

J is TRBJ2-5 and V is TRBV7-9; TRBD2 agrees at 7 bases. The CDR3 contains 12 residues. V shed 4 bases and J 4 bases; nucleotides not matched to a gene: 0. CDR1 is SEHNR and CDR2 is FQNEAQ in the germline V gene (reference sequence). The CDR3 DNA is TGTGCCAGCAGCTGGGGGGGAGAGACCCAGTACTTC. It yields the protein CASSWGGETQYF.

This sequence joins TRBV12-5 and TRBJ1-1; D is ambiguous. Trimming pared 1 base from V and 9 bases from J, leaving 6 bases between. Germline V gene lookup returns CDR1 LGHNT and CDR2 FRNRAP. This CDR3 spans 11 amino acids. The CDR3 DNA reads TGTGCTAGTGGTTTGGGGCGGCAAGCTTTCTTT. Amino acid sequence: CASGLGRQAFF.

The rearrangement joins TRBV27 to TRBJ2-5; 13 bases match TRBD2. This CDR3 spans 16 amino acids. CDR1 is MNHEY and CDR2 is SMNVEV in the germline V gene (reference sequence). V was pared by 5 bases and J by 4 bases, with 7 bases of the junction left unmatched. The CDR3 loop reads CASSAGLAGEGETQYF. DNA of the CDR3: TGTGCCAGCAGTGCCGGACTAGCGGGAGAGGGAGAGACCCAGTACTTC.

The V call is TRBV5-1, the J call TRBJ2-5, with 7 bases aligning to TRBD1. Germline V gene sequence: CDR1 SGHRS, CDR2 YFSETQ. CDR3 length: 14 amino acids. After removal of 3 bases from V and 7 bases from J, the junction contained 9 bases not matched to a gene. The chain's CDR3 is CASSSQGDAGTQYF. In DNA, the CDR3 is TGCGCCAGCAGCTCGCAGGGGGACGCTGGGACCCAGTACTTC. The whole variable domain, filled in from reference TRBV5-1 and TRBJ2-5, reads KAGVTQTPRYLIKTRGQQVTLSCSPISGHRSVSWYQQTPGQGLQFLFEYFSETQRNKGNFPGRFSGRQFSNSRSEMNVSTLELGDSALYLCASSSQGDAGTQYFGPGTRLLVL.

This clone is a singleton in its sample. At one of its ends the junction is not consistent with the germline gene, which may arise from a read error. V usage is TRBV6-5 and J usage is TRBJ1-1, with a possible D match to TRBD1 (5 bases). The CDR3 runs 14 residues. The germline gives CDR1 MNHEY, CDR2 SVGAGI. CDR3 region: CASSPQTENPEAFF. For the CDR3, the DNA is TGTGCCAGCAGCCCCCAGACAGAGAACCCTGAAGCTTTCTTT.

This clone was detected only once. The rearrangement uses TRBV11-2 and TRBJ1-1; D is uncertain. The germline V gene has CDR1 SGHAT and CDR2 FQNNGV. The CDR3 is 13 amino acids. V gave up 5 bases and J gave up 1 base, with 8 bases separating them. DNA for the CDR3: TGTGCCAGCAGCCGACTCGGGAACACTGAAGCTTTCTTT. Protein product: CASSRLGNTEAFF.

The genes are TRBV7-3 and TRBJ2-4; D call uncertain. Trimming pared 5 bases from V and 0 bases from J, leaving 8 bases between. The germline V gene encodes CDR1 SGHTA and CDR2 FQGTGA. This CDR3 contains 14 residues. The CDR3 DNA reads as TGTGCCAGCAGCCTGCGCCTAGCCAAAAACATTCAGTACTTC. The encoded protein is CASSLRLAKNIQYF.

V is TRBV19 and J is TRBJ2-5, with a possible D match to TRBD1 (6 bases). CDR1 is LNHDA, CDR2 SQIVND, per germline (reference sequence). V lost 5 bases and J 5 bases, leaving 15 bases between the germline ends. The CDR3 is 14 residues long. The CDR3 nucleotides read TGTGCCAGTAGTGCCCAGAGGGGGAGTGAGACCCAGTACTTC. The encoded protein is CASSAQRGSETQYF.

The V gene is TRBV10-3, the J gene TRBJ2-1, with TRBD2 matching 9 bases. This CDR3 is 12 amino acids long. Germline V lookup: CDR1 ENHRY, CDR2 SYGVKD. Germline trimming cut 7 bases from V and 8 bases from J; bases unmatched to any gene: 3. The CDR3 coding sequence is TGTGCCATCAAGGGACTAGCAGATGAGCAGTTCTTC. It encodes CAIKGLADEQFF.

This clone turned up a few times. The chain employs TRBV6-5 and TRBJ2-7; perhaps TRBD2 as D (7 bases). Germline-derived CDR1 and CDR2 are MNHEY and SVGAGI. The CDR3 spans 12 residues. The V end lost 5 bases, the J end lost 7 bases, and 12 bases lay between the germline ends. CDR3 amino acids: CASSIGGLEQYF. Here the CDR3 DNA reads TGTGCCAGCAGTATCGGGGGGCTTGAGCAGTACTTC.

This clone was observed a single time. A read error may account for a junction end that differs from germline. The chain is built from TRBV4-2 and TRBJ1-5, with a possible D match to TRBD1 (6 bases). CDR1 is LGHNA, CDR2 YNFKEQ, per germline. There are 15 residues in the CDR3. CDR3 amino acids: CASSPLDSSNQPQNF. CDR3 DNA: TGTGCCAGCAGCCCCCTGGACAGCAGCAATCAGCCCCAGAATTTT.

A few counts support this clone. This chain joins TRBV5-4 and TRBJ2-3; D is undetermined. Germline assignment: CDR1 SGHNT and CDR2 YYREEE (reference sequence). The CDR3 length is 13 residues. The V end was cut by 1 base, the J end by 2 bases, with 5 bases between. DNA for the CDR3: TGTGCCAGCAGCTTGCCGGTCACAGATACGCAGTATTTT. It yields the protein CASSLPVTDTQYF.